A selection of T cell receptor beta chains follows, all from one sample in a study of blood T cell repertoires in COVID-19. Using immunoSEQ multiplex PCR, the repertoire was profiled, and TCRdb retains in-frame clones only, with some absent. The table shows about 300,000 clones, with around 90% occurring only once. The sequenced material came from peripheral blood. Receptor source: a woman aged 45 to 65 with COVID-19, enrolled during active disease. The conserved cysteine and the conserved F or W are not part of the CDR3 here.

V gene	J gene	CDR3 protein
TRBV5-3	TRBJ2-1	ARSLGPRKSSYNEQF
TRBV2	TRBJ1-4	ASSIVEKLF
TRBV5-1	TRBJ2-3	ASSLDGTGAADTQY
TRBV29-1	TRBJ1-5	SATLPGGGNQPQH
TRBV4-1	TRBJ2-7	ASSHETGGSYEQY
TRBV27	TRBJ2-7	ASSDRGLAGEPYH
TRBV18	TRBJ1-3	ASSPPSGKSSGNTIY
TRBV4-1	TRBJ2-3	ATRQASTDTQY
TRBV6-1	TRBJ1-1	ASSEEIWGRANTEAF
TRBV10-1	TRBJ2-1	ASASREIINEQF
TRBV5-6	TRBJ1-2	ATTRVGNGYT
TRBV6-5	TRBJ2-3	ASRQTNTDTQY
TRBV29-1	TRBJ2-6	SVEGQGSGANVLT
TRBV5-8	TRBJ2-5	ASSSAWGGVLRETQY
TRBV11-3	TRBJ2-5	ASSWVIQEKVETQY
TRBV4-2	TRBJ1-1	ASSQGGQGYTEAF
TRBV2	TRBJ2-1	ASSERGLAGGEQF
TRBV5-6	TRBJ2-1	AAGTSGRMLDLHNEQF
TRBV7-2	TRBJ2-7	ASSPWTEHYEQY
TRBV29-1	TRBJ1-5	SVVGQGLGQPQH
TRBV6-5	TRBJ2-7	ASIYAAGSYEQY
TRBV7-8	TRBJ2-7	ASSLRQGIPYEQY
TRBV19	TRBJ1-4	ASKEGQVDNEKLF
TRBV27	TRBJ1-2	ASSLSGRGFGYT
TRBV5-4	TRBJ1-1	ASSFGQGVTNTEAF
TRBV5-4	TRBJ1-2	ASSPDSLAYGYT
TRBV5-1	TRBJ2-1	ASRGDSGSSYNEQF
TRBV30	TRBJ2-1	AWSEDSGNEQF
TRBV3-1/TRBV3-2	TRBJ1-5	ASSPGQGERPQH
TRBV16	TRBJ2-7	ASSPTREARPD
TRBV6-5	TRBJ1-3	ASTKGERAGNTIY
TRBV18	TRBJ1-2	ASSIDSIYGYT
TRBV28	TRBJ2-1	ASSLIGGYNEQF
TRBV10-3	TRBJ1-5	AISESGRGHDQPQH
TRBV5-1	TRBJ2-1	ASSLTSGSGIGEQF
TRBV3-1/TRBV3-2	TRBJ2-5	ASSQTSGSLETQY
TRBV24-1	TRBJ2-7	ATSDPGTGVYEQY
TRBV10-3	TRBJ2-2	AISESGGTGELF
TRBV5-1	TRBJ2-1	ASSEVRQLAGGNEQF
TRBV5-1	TRBJ1-5	ASSPGQGGNQPQH
TRBV27	TRBJ2-3	ASSGQGHRFLY
TRBV30	TRBJ2-7	AWGRRAGDEQY
TRBV21-1	TRBJ1-2	ASSQKGDMGGYT
TRBV12-3/TRBV12-4	TRBJ2-7	ASSTAYEQY
TRBV12-3/TRBV12-4	TRBJ2-3	ASSPHRTDTQY
TRBV9	TRBJ2-5	ASSPRGAEETQY
TRBV27	TRBJ1-1	ASSLNRQGGTEAF
TRBV4-3	TRBJ2-7	ASSQEAGYEQY
TRBV9	TRBJ2-2	ASSLNTGELF
TRBV11-2	TRBJ1-2	ASRQGRDGYT
TRBV9	TRBJ1-2	ASSADRGVGYT
TRBV2	TRBJ2-3	ASTRDITDTQY
TRBV2	TRBJ2-2	ASSEVTITGELF
TRBV2	TRBJ1-6	ADLSDATRRRESPLH
TRBV18	TRBJ2-5	ASSPLATETQY